The 12 T cell receptor beta chains presented below share a single source sample, sequenced in a study of blood T cell repertoires in COVID-19. Libraries were prepared by immunoSEQ multiplex PCR; TCRdb keeps only in-frame clonotypes and omits some of them. The sample records 90,000 to 110,000 clones, over 60% being singletons. Sequencing input: peripheral blood. The receptors here all came from a human donor in a cohort sampled during active or convalescent COVID-19.

The J gene is TRBJ2-7, the V gene TRBV5-6; the match to TRBD1 covers 8 bases. The CDR3 totals 16 residues. From germline, CDR1 is SGHDT and CDR2 YYEEEE. Unmatched junction bases numbered 7, after V lost 2 bases and J lost 0 bases. This CDR3 is CASSFVRTGNSYEQYF. Here the CDR3 DNA reads TGTGCCAGCAGCTTTGTTAGGACAGGGAACTCCTACGAGCAGTACTTC.

The rearrangement links TRBV19 to TRBJ2-1; 8 bases are shared with TRBD1. Germline loops: CDR1 LNHDA, CDR2 SQIVND (reference sequence). V was clipped by 6 bases and J by 4 bases; unmatched bases: 8. The CDR3 covers 15 residues. The CDR3: CASRNDRGAYNEQFF. In DNA form, the CDR3 reads TGTGCCAGTAGGAACGACAGGGGCGCATACAATGAGCAGTTCTTC.

The J gene is TRBJ2-3, the V gene TRBV19; TRBD1 agrees at 12 bases. Trimming took 4 bases from V and 8 from J; bases not matched to a gene: 7. This CDR3 has 15 residues. Germline CDR1 LNHDA, CDR2 SQIVND (reference sequence). Here the CDR3 DNA reads TGTGCCAGTAGTAGCCAGGGACAGGGGGCAGGTACGCAGTATTTT. Protein product: CASSSQGQGAGTQYF.

V and J are TRBV11-2 and TRBJ2-5, with 8 bases that match TRBD2. The CDR3 covers 14 residues. CDR1 is SGHAT and CDR2 is FQNNGV in the germline V gene. The trim removed 1 base at V and 5 bases at J, leaving 3 bases unmatched. Written as DNA, the CDR3 is TGTGCCAGCAGCTTAGTACGGGGGGGTGAGACCCAGTACTTC. Its translation is CASSLVRGGETQYF.

The chain couples TRBV6-1 to TRBJ2-7, with a tentative D call TRBD1 (6 bases). This CDR3 is 18 amino acids long. Germline lookup yields CDR1 MNHNS and CDR2 SASEGT. V was trimmed by 0 bases and J by 9 bases, leaving 27 bases between them. The CDR3 DNA reads as TGTGCCAGCAGTGAAGCGCTTATTTTAACAGGGAAATTGAGCGGGCAGTACTTC. Translating it yields CASSEALILTGKLSGQYF.

This chain links TRBV3-1 (or the pseudogene TRBV3-2) with TRBJ2-1, with a tentative D call TRBD2 (6 bases). This CDR3 has 18 residues. Germline V CDR1 and CDR2: LGHDT, YNNKEL (reference sequence). V gave up 6 bases and J gave up 0 bases, with 21 bases separating them. The CDR3 here is CASRLMGEALSSYNEQFF. Here the CDR3 DNA reads TGTGCCAGCAGACTCATGGGGGAGGCGCTTAGCTCCTACAATGAGCAGTTCTTC.

The genes are TRBV9 and TRBJ2-5; perhaps TRBD2 as D (5 bases). Trimming removed 4 bases at V and 5 bases at J, with 15 bases between. CDR1 and CDR2 (germline): SGDLS, YYNGEE. The CDR3 runs 14 residues. The CDR3 sequence: CASSRTGVFETQYF. Written as DNA, the CDR3 is TGTGCCAGCAGCCGGACCGGGGTCTTTGAGACCCAGTACTTC.

The chain employs TRBV10-3 and TRBJ2-3, with 11 bases matching TRBD2. Germline V CDR1 and CDR2: ENHRY, SYGVKD. The CDR3 length is 14 residues. V was pared by 10 bases and J by 1 base, with 4 bases of the junction left unmatched. The CDR3 nucleotides are TGTGCCACCAAGGGACTAGCGGGCACAGATACGCAGTATTTT. Translated, it gives CATKGLAGTDTQYF.

A word on this clone: The same CDR3 arises from other DNA sequences in this sample as well. This rearrangement joins TRBV6-5 to TRBJ1-6, with D possibly matching TRBD1 (5 bases). Trimming took 2 bases from V and 9 from J, leaving 11 bases between them. This CDR3 is built from 14 residues. Germline CDR1 and CDR2: MNHEY and SVGAGI. The CDR3 DNA is TGTGCCAGCAGTTACGGGCGAAGGGGTTCACCCCTCCACTTT. Translated, it gives CASSYGRRGSPLHF.

The J gene is TRBJ2-5, the V gene TRBV9, with TRBD1 identical over 7 bases. The V segment lost 0 bases and the J segment 5 bases; nucleotides outside the gene matches: 19. Germline values: CDR1 SGDLS, CDR2 YYNGEE. CDR3 length: 19 residues. The CDR3 here is CASSVGLSKGTGVGETQYF. The CDR3 bases are TGTGCCAGCAGCGTAGGCCTTTCTAAGGGAACAGGGGTGGGCGAGACCCAGTACTTC.

The chain uses TRBV5-4 and TRBJ1-5, with no clear D. CDR3 length: 13 residues. The V end lost 0 bases, the J end lost 3 bases, and 4 bases lay between the germline ends. Looked up from germline, CDR1 is SGHNT and CDR2 is YYREEE (reference sequence). The CDR3 sequence is CASSLGHNQPQHF. The CDR3 DNA sequence: TGTGCCAGCAGCTTGGGACACAATCAGCCCCAGCATTTT.

The table lists this clone with a count of one. The chain has TRBV25-1 and TRBJ1-1; a possible D gene is TRBD1 (5 bases). Germline CDR1 MGHDK, CDR2 SYGVNS. V lost 7 bases, J lost 4 bases, and 16 bases lay in between. The CDR3 sequence is 14 residues long. CDR3 sequence reads: CASNPGGWGTEAFF. As DNA, the CDR3 is TGTGCCAGCAACCCTGGGGGGTGGGGCACTGAAGCTTTCTTT.